A selection of T cell receptor beta chains follows, all from one sample in a study of blood T cell repertoires in COVID-19. The protocol was immunoSEQ multiplex PCR, while the TCRdb copy is restricted to in-frame clones and leaves out a portion. The sample has just over 70,000 clones, about 80% seen once; the top ten hold 35%. The sample was peripheral blood. The receptors stem from a woman in her seventies with acute or convalescent COVID-19. Each CDR3 is given with its conserved first and last residue. Fields, in order: D gene, clone size, J gene, V gene, CDR3 DNA, CDR3 protein. D genes are given only for firm matches. Expanded clones get a size class; other rows say once, few or many, or leave the size out.

D: .
size: .
J: TRBJ2-1
V: TRBV29-1
DNA: TGCAGCGTGGGACAATACAATGAGCAGTTCTTC
CDR3: CSVGQYNEQFF

D: TRBD1
size: .
J: TRBJ1-1
V: TRBV6-5
DNA: TGTGCCACCAGGACAGGGGCGAACACTGAAGCTTTCTTT
CDR3: CATRTGANTEAFF

D: .
size: many
J: TRBJ1-5
V: TRBV7-2
DNA: TGTGCCAGCAGCTTAGGGACAAAGAGAGGCAGCAATCAGCCCCAGCATTTT
CDR3: CASSLGTKRGSNQPQHF

D: TRBD1
size: .
J: TRBJ1-1
V: TRBV27
DNA: TGTGCCAGCAGTTGGACAGGGGGCCGGGGCACTGAAGCTTTCTTT
CDR3: CASSWTGGRGTEAFF

D: TRBD1
size: .
J: TRBJ2-1
V: TRBV28
DNA: TGTGCCAGCAGTTCGGCCGGGACAGGGGGCATGAATGAGCAGTTCTTC
CDR3: CASSSAGTGGMNEQFF

D: .
size: .
J: TRBJ2-3
V: TRBV7-9
DNA: TGTGCCAGCAGCTTAGCGGGGCTAGGTAACACAGATACGCAGTATTTT
CDR3: CASSLAGLGNTDTQYF

D: TRBD2
size: .
J: TRBJ2-1
V: TRBV25-1
DNA: TGTGCCAGCAGTGCGGCTAGCGGGAGCGGCACTGAGCAGTTCTTC
CDR3: CASSAASGSGTEQFF

D: .
size: .
J: TRBJ1-3
V: TRBV3-1/TRBV3-2
DNA: TGTGCCAGCAGCCAAGTTCCGGGACACCGAGTCCCCTCTGGAAACACCATATATTTT
CDR3: CASSQVPGHRVPSGNTIYF

D: .
size: few
J: TRBJ1-2
V: TRBV7-9
DNA: TGTGCCAGCAGCTTACTGAGAGAGGATGGCTACACCTTC
CDR3: CASSLLREDGYTF

D: .
size: .
J: TRBJ1-3
V: TRBV19
DNA: TGTGCCAGTAGTATACCCCCCTCGGGTCCACTCGGAAACACCATATATTTT
CDR3: CASSIPPSGPLGNTIYF

D: .
size: .
J: TRBJ2-1
V: TRBV13
DNA: TGTGCCAGCAGTAACTCTAGGGGTCCCAATGAGCAGTTCTTC
CDR3: CASSNSRGPNEQFF

D: .
size: once
J: TRBJ2-2
V: TRBV6-6
DNA: TGTGCCAGCAGTCCTATTACAGGGACCGGGGAGCTGTTTTTT
CDR3: CASSPITGTGELFF

D: TRBD1
size: .
J: TRBJ2-1
V: TRBV19
DNA: TGTGCCAGTAGTATGATCGGGACAGGGAAGGACAATGAGCAGTTCTTC
CDR3: CASSMIGTGKDNEQFF

D: TRBD1
size: .
J: TRBJ2-1
V: TRBV5-1
DNA: TGCGCCAGCAGCTTGGGGACAGGGCGGGTTAACAATGAGCAGTTCTTC
CDR3: CASSLGTGRVNNEQFF

D: TRBD1
size: .
J: TRBJ1-2
V: TRBV5-5
DNA: TGTGCCAGCAGCTTGGCCTCGACAGGGGTCTATGGCTACACCTTC
CDR3: CASSLASTGVYGYTF

D: .
size: .
J: TRBJ1-2
V: TRBV28
DNA: TGTGCCAGCAGTTCCCCCTCCGACACGAACTATGGCTACACCTTC
CDR3: CASSSPSDTNYGYTF

D: .
size: .
J: TRBJ1-2
V: TRBV6-5
DNA: TGTGCCAGCAAATCACAGAGCTATGGCTACACCTTC
CDR3: CASKSQSYGYTF

D: TRBD1
size: .
J: TRBJ2-3
V: TRBV11-3
DNA: TGTGCCAGCAGCATATCGGGACAGATCACAGATACGCAGTATTTT
CDR3: CASSISGQITDTQYF

D: TRBD2
size: once
J: TRBJ2-2
V: TRBV5-1
DNA: TGCGCCAGCAGCTTGGCCGCTAGCGGGGGCCCCTTCACCGGGGAGCTGTTTTTT
CDR3: CASSLAASGGPFTGELFF

D: TRBD1
size: once
J: TRBJ1-2
V: TRBV7-2
DNA: TGTGCCAGCAGCTTAGTGACAGGGGGCGAATATGGCTACACCTTC
CDR3: CASSLVTGGEYGYTF

D: TRBD2
size: once
J: TRBJ2-4
V: TRBV3-1/TRBV3-2
DNA: TGTGCCAGCAGCCAGTCCAGGACTAGTTACTACTTC
CDR3: CASSQSRTSYYF

D: TRBD1
size: .
J: TRBJ1-2
V: TRBV12-3/TRBV12-4
DNA: TGTGCCAGCGGGAGGACAGGGGCCTACACCTTC
CDR3: CASGRTGAYTF

D: TRBD1
size: .
J: TRBJ1-5
V: TRBV2
DNA: TGTGCCAGCAGTGAGCGGACAGGGGATGATCAGCCCCAGCATTTT
CDR3: CASSERTGDDQPQHF

D: .
size: .
J: TRBJ2-2
V: TRBV7-2
DNA: TGTGCCAGCAGCACCAGCGGGACCGGGGAGCTGTTTTTT
CDR3: CASSTSGTGELFF

D: TRBD2
size: .
J: TRBJ2-7
V: TRBV5-1
DNA: TGCGCCAGCAGCTTTGGGCTAGCGGAGAGCTCCTACGAGCAGTACTTC
CDR3: CASSFGLAESSYEQYF

D: .
size: .
J: TRBJ1-2
V: TRBV13
DNA: TGTGCCAGCAGGCATCCCCTCGGAGGGGTACCGTATGGCTACACCTTC
CDR3: CASRHPLGGVPYGYTF

D: TRBD1
size: .
J: TRBJ1-1
V: TRBV9
DNA: TGTGCCAGCAGCGCCAGCACAGGGGCTGAAGCTTTCTTT
CDR3: CASSASTGAEAFF

D: TRBD1
size: .
J: TRBJ2-1
V: TRBV11-3
DNA: TGTGCCAGCAGCTTAGTCTTTGGGGCTGGACAGGAAAATGAGCAGTTCTTC
CDR3: CASSLVFGAGQENEQFF

D: TRBD1
size: .
J: TRBJ1-2
V: TRBV5-4
DNA: TGTGCCAGCAGCTTGGCTCTCGGGACAGCTAACTATGGCTACACCTTC
CDR3: CASSLALGTANYGYTF

D: TRBD2
size: .
J: TRBJ2-3
V: TRBV27
DNA: TGTGCCAGCACCTTTCTAGCGGGAGGTCTAGATACGCAGTATTTT
CDR3: CASTFLAGGLDTQYF

D: .
size: once
J: TRBJ2-2
V: TRBV3-1/TRBV3-2
DNA: TGTGCCAGCAGCCCGGGACATAACACCGGGGAGCTGTTTTTT
CDR3: CASSPGHNTGELFF

D: TRBD1
size: .
J: TRBJ1-2
V: TRBV28
DNA: TGTGCCAGCAGTTCTCCTGGGACAGGGGATGGCTACACCTTC
CDR3: CASSSPGTGDGYTF

D: .
size: .
J: TRBJ2-5
V: TRBV24-1
DNA: TGTGCCACCAGTGATTCAGGGGGGTACCAAGAGACCCAGTACTTC
CDR3: CATSDSGGYQETQYF

D: .
size: .
J: TRBJ2-1
V: TRBV28
DNA: TGTGCCAGCAGTTCCACATTTGGGCGGTTCTTC
CDR3: CASSSTFGRFF

D: TRBD2
size: .
J: TRBJ2-1
V: TRBV29-1
DNA: TGCAGCGTTGGCGGGGGACGTAATGAGCAGTTCTTC
CDR3: CSVGGGRNEQFF

D: .
size: .
J: TRBJ1-2
V: TRBV2
DNA: TGTGCCAGCAGTGAAGCCGCGGCCGGCTACACCTTC
CDR3: CASSEAAAGYTF

D: .
size: .
J: TRBJ2-7
V: TRBV6-1
DNA: TGTGCCAGCAGTGAAACCGGGACCTACGAGCAGTACTTC
CDR3: CASSETGTYEQYF

D: .
size: .
J: TRBJ2-7
V: TRBV11-2
DNA: TGTGCCAGCAGCTCCAGCGTTGTCAACTACGAGCAGTACTTC
CDR3: CASSSSVVNYEQYF

D: TRBD2
size: .
J: TRBJ2-3
V: TRBV10-1
DNA: TGCGCCAGCAGTGATTTAGCGGGAGTCGCAGATACGCAGTATTTT
CDR3: CASSDLAGVADTQYF

D: TRBD1
size: .
J: TRBJ1-2
V: TRBV19
DNA: TGTGCCAGTAGTATGACAGGGAAAGCTAACTATGGCTACACCTTC
CDR3: CASSMTGKANYGYTF

D: .
size: .
J: TRBJ2-7
V: TRBV27
DNA: TGTGCCAGCAGTACCGGGGGTATCTACGAGCAGTACTTC
CDR3: CASSTGGIYEQYF